Listed below are T cell receptor beta chains from one sample, sequenced in a study of Ad26.COV2.S vaccination and SARS-CoV-2 variants. The table came from immunoSEQ multiplex PCR; TCRdb's copy has only in-frame clones and leaves some out. This repertoire shows some 320,000 clones, about 86% found once; its top ten account for more than 1.5%. The material sequenced was peripheral blood, taken in a trial of Ad26.COV2.S vaccine versus placebo. The receptors were sampled from a person aged 18-60 years who received the Ad26.COV2.S COVID-19 vaccine or a placebo. Each CDR3 is given with its conserved first and last residue. A D gene is named only where the DNA matches it firmly. Not every row has a clone size; where given, it reads once, few, many or a size class.

TRBV7-2,TRBD1,TRBJ2-2,few,16,CASSLRAQGETGELFF,TGTGCCAGCAGCTTACGGGCGCAGGGGGAGACCGGGGAGCTGTTTTTT
TRBV6-6,TRBD1,TRBJ2-5,-,14,CASRLQGARETQYF,TGTGCCAGCAGACTACAGGGGGCGCGAGAGACCCAGTACTTC
TRBV19,TRBD1,TRBJ2-3,-,16,CASSIQGALRTDTQYF,TGTGCCAGTAGTATCCAGGGGGCGTTAAGGACAGATACGCAGTATTTT
TRBV18,-,TRBJ1-1,once,16,CASSPTAGTGNTEAFF,TGTGCCAGCTCACCAACCGCAGGGACGGGGAACACTGAAGCTTTCTTT
TRBV7-9,-,TRBJ1-4,few,14,CASSRDTTNEKLFF,TGTGCCAGCAGCCGGGACACAACTAATGAAAAACTGTTTTTT
TRBV5-1,-,TRBJ1-2,once,15,CASSRAGATNYGYTF,TGCGCCAGCAGTCGGGCAGGGGCAACTAACTATGGCTACACCTTC
TRBV7-2,-,TRBJ1-2,-,17,CASSFSVSSGRISGYTF,TGTGCCAGCAGCTTCTCGGTTTCGTCAGGGCGGATAAGTGGCTACACCTTC
TRBV5-6,-,TRBJ2-3,-,13,CASSRDSPGTQYF,TGTGCCAGCAGCCGGGACTCTCCGGGTACGCAGTATTTT
TRBV10-2,TRBD1,TRBJ2-1,-,13,CASSPDRVGEQFF,TGCGCCAGCAGCCCGGACAGGGTGGGTGAGCAGTTCTTC
TRBV9,-,TRBJ2-3,-,15,CASSGAIKGPDTQYF,TGTGCCAGCAGCGGAGCGATAAAGGGCCCAGATACGCAGTATTTT
TRBV18,TRBD1,TRBJ1-2,once,14,CASSGTGPNYGYTF,TGTGCCAGCTCGGGGACAGGGCCTAACTATGGCTACACCTTC
TRBV28,TRBD1,TRBJ2-2,-,16,CASSLRGQGATGELFF,TGTGCCAGCAGTTTAAGAGGACAGGGGGCAACCGGGGAGCTGTTTTTT
TRBV6-5,TRBD1,TRBJ2-1,-,11,CAGRGRNEQFF,TGTGCCGGAAGGGGGCGGAATGAGCAGTTCTTC
TRBV6-6,TRBD1,TRBJ1-1,-,15,CASSYPGPQGGEAFF,TGTGCCAGCAGTTACCCGGGACCCCAGGGGGGTGAAGCTTTCTTT
TRBV5-1,-,TRBJ2-3,-,15,CASRSAGASTDTQYF,TGCGCCAGCAGATCCGCGGGGGCTAGCACAGATACGCAGTATTTT
TRBV5-1,-,TRBJ1-3,-,16,CASSLDAGASGNTIYF,TGCGCCAGCAGCTTGGACGCAGGGGCCTCTGGAAACACCATATATTTT
TRBV10-3,-,TRBJ1-1,once,14,CAISDRDLHTEAFF,TGTGCCATCAGTGACAGGGACCTTCACACTGAAGCTTTCTTT
TRBV6-1,-,TRBJ2-3,-,14,CASSDMTSTDTQYF,TGTGCCAGCAGTGATATGACTAGTACAGATACGCAGTATTTT
TRBV5-4,TRBD2,TRBJ2-1,-,16,CASSSGLAASYNEQFF,TGTGCCAGCAGCTCAGGACTAGCGGCGTCCTACAATGAGCAGTTCTTC
TRBV6-5,TRBD1,TRBJ2-7,-,15,CASRRPITGADEQYF,TGTGCCAGCAGGAGGCCAATAACAGGGGCGGACGAGCAGTACTTC
TRBV7-2,-,TRBJ2-1,-,13,CASSFWTVGEQFF,TGTGCCAGCAGCTTTTGGACAGTTGGTGAGCAGTTCTTC
TRBV5-1,-,TRBJ2-7,-,15,CASSLGTGSSYEQYF,TGCGCCAGCAGCTTGGGGACGGGGAGCTCCTACGAGCAGTACTTC
TRBV5-1,-,TRBJ2-7,-,15,CASSLAPGSSYEQYF,TGCGCCAGCAGCTTGGCGCCAGGGTCCTCCTACGAGCAGTACTTC
TRBV5-6,-,TRBJ1-6,-,13,CASSLVGNSPLHF,TGTGCCAGCAGCTTGGTTGGAAATTCACCCCTCCACTTT
TRBV27,TRBD2,TRBJ2-1,once,16,CASSGVEKGSYNEQFF,TGTGCCTCAAGCGGGGTCGAAAAGGGGTCCTACAATGAGCAGTTCTTC
TRBV9,-,TRBJ1-3,-,16,CASSVGPRSSGNTIYF,TGTGCCAGCAGCGTAGGCCCGCGGTCCTCTGGAAACACCATATATTTT
TRBV6-5,TRBD2,TRBJ2-2,-,16,CASSSLAGGWSGELFF,TGTGCCAGCAGTTCCCTAGCGGGGGGGTGGTCCGGGGAGCTGTTTTTT
TRBV30,TRBD1,TRBJ1-4,-,15,CAWSKPGQGDEKLFF,TGTGCCTGGAGCAAACCGGGACAGGGGGATGAAAAACTGTTTTTT
TRBV5-1,TRBD1,TRBJ1-2,-,12,CASSPGQGVGTF,TGCGCCAGCAGCCCCGGACAGGGGGTAGGCACCTTC
TRBV18,-,TRBJ1-5,-,15,CASSFMATSNQPQHF,TGTGCCAGCTCATTTATGGCAACGAGCAATCAGCCCCAGCATTTT
TRBV3-1/TRBV3-2,-,TRBJ2-2,-,14,CASSAPSKRGELFF,TGTGCCAGCAGCGCCCCTAGCAAGCGCGGGGAGCTGTTTTTT
TRBV5-1,TRBD1,TRBJ1-2,-,15,CASSLVQGGNYGYTF,TGCGCCAGCAGCTTGGTACAGGGGGGTAACTATGGCTACACCTTC
TRBV18,TRBD1,TRBJ1-4,-,16,CASSPALRTGTEKLFF,TGTGCCAGCTCACCAGCACTCAGGACAGGGACTGAAAAACTGTTTTTT
TRBV7-6,-,TRBJ1-5,-,17,CASSLGGRHYSNQPQHF,TGTGCCAGCAGCTTAGGAGGCAGACATTATAGCAATCAGCCCCAGCATTTT
TRBV3-1/TRBV3-2,-,TRBJ2-1,-,16,CASSQDEGPLGNEQFF,TGTGCCAGCAGCCAAGACGAGGGTCCCCTTGGCAATGAGCAGTTCTTC
TRBV30,-,TRBJ2-1,-,15,CAWSPGDGFYNEQFF,TGTGCCTGGAGTCCCGGGGACGGGTTTTACAATGAGCAGTTCTTC
TRBV7-2,-,TRBJ1-1,many,14,CASSETASNTEAFF,TGTGCCAGCAGCGAGACCGCCTCGAACACTGAAGCTTTCTTT
TRBV29-1,-,TRBJ1-2,-,11,CSVGESHGYTF,TGCAGCGTGGGGGAGTCGCATGGCTACACCTTC
TRBV7-2,-,TRBJ2-4,-,13,CASSLVPINIQYF,TGTGCCAGCAGCTTAGTTCCCATAAACATTCAGTACTTC
TRBV18,TRBD1,TRBJ2-1,-,14,CASTRTGGYNEQFF,TGTGCCAGCACCCGTACAGGGGGCTATAATGAGCAGTTCTTC
TRBV12-5,-,TRBJ2-2,-,13,CASGLSNTGELFF,TGTGCTAGTGGCCTCTCTAACACCGGGGAGCTGTTTTTT
TRBV5-1,-,TRBJ2-1,-,13,CASRGAGYNEQFF,TGCGCCAGCAGAGGGGCGGGGTACAATGAGCAGTTCTTC
TRBV5-4,-,TRBJ1-2,-,12,CASSLRQGGYTF,TGTGCCAGCAGCTTACGGCAGGGCGGCTACACCTTC